The clone carrying this T cell receptor beta chain came up a few times. Its specificity is not known. Each TCR cDNA molecule carried a unique molecular identifier. TCRdb called the 5' RACE reads again in MiXCR, with one record for every CDR3 protein. The sample holds about 120,000 distinct CDR3 sequences, 9.5% to 15% seen once. CDR1 and CDR2 (germline): SNHLY, FYNNEI. V shed 10 bases, J shed 4 bases, and the junction held 3 bases outside the gene matches. This CDR3 is 12 amino acids long. This specimen comes from a study of spatial heterogeneity in lung cancer. Study-level background: PBMC samples from follow-up, when available, were sequenced at a median of around 2 years post-resection. Detection consistently captured more beta-chain sequences than alpha-chain sequences.

General observations from the study: The study found ubiquitous expanded tumor TCRs in blood more at resection than follow-up.

Time point reported: blood at routine non-recurrence follow-up after resection. Sequencing was performed on whole RNA extracted from tumor and nontumor lung tissue, or from frozen PBMC, and the material was left unsorted. The source is a male donor with early-stage non-small cell lung cancer. This rearrangement joins TRBV2 to TRBJ1-4; TRBD1 matches 7 bases. This sample comprised PBMCs, obtained at follow-up. The CDR3, as DNA: TGTGCCACACAGGGGTTTAATGAAAAACTGTTTTTT. Encoded protein: CATQGFNEKLFF.